Below are 4 T cell receptor beta chains sequenced from a single sample in a study of blood T cell repertoires in COVID-19. Repertoires were generated with immunoSEQ multiplex PCR, while TCRdb's copy carries only in-frame clones and drops some. The table includes more than 130,000 clones, approximately 80% detected once. Material: peripheral blood. These receptors all stem from a human donor in a cohort sampled during active COVID-19.

The chain is built from TRBV27 and TRBJ1-6, with D possibly matching TRBD1 (6 bases). Trimming removed 5 bases from V and 9 bases from J, with 26 bases in between. The CDR3 length is 18 residues. Per the germline V gene, CDR1 is MNHEY and CDR2 is SMNVEV (reference sequence). This CDR3 is CASSPGSRIQGSGSPLHF. The CDR3 DNA reads TGTGCCAGCAGTCCGGGTTCCAGGATACAGGGATCTGGTTCACCCCTCCACTTT.

V and J are TRBV6-1 and TRBJ1-3, with 10 bases aligning to TRBD1. This CDR3 has 16 residues. Per the germline V gene, CDR1 is MNHNS and CDR2 is SASEGT. V dropped 3 bases and J dropped 4; count of bases not matched to a gene: 6. The CDR3 sequence: CASSDRQGAGGNTIYF. The CDR3 DNA follows: TGTGCCAGCAGTGACCGACAGGGGGCTGGAGGAAACACCATATATTTT.

This chain connects TRBV3-1 (or the pseudogene TRBV3-2) to TRBJ2-1; D is unclear. The CDR3 has 13 residues. Germline V gene data show CDR1 as LGHDT and CDR2 as YNNKEL (reference sequence). Deletions cut 2 bases from V and 6 bases from J, with 8 bases between. DNA of the CDR3: TGTGCCAGCAGCCAATTTCAGGTCAATGAGCAGTTCTTC. Protein product: CASSQFQVNEQFF.

The chain combines TRBV6-2 or TRBV6-3 with TRBJ2-7, with D perhaps TRBD1 (6 bases). Trimming stripped 2 bases from V and 3 bases from J, with 11 bases between. Germline-derived CDR1 and CDR2 are MNHEY and SVGEGT. The length of the CDR3 is 14 residues. The CDR3 bases are TGTGCCAGCAGTTACGACAGGATTCTCTACGAGCAGTACTTC. As protein: CASSYDRILYEQYF.